A single sample is the source of the 14 T cell receptor beta chains below, sequenced in a study of technical replicates of blood from several donors (dated by TCRdb to between 2016 and 2019). The method was the immunoSEQ multiplex PCR assay. In its TCRdb copy, this immuneACCESS table keeps in-frame sequences only and misses some clones. Where compared with another copy, unresolved V genes explain less than half of these, and the others have no known cause. This sample lists roughly 70,000 clones; roughly nine tenths were detected once. Roughly 0.4% of the sample comes from the top ten. The sequenced material came from T cells isolated from PBMCs. These receptor sequences come from a human donor in good health.

This chain uses TRBV14 with TRBJ2-1; D possibly corresponds to TRBD1 (5 bases). The germline CDR1 and CDR2 sequences are SGHDN and FVKESK. V was shortened by 2 bases and J by 0 bases, with 14 bases between the two germline ends. The CDR3 contains 17 residues. The CDR3: CASSQPYRQISYNEQFF. In nucleotides, the CDR3 is TGTGCCAGCAGCCAACCCTACAGGCAAATCTCCTACAATGAGCAGTTCTTC. Complete variable domain (other parts from reference TRBV14 and TRBJ2-1): EAGVTQFPSHSVIEKGQTVTLRCDPISGHDNLYWYRRVMGKEIKFLLHFVKESKQDESGMPNNRFLAERTGGTYSTLKVQPAELEDSGVYFCASSQPYRQISYNEQFFGPGTRLTVL.

The chain couples TRBV4-2 to TRBJ2-7; 7 bases are shared with TRBD1. The CDR3 has 15 residues. CDR1 is LGHNA and CDR2 is YNFKEQ in the germline V gene. The trim removed 4 bases at V and 4 bases at J, leaving 10 bases unmatched. CDR3 DNA: TGTGCCAGCAGCCTGGCTCAGGGGGAGCAGTACGAGCAGTACTTC. Its protein is CASSLAQGEQYEQYF.

The rearrangement joins TRBV15 to TRBJ1-5, with 9 positions matching TRBD1. The CDR3 runs to 16 residues. The V segment lost 1 base and the J segment 4 bases; nucleotides outside the gene matches: 5. Germline values: CDR1 LNHNV, CDR2 YYDKDF (reference sequence). The CDR3 is CATSRARDRENQPQHF. As DNA, the CDR3 is TGTGCCACCAGCAGAGCTAGGGACAGGGAAAATCAGCCCCAGCATTTT.

The chain combines TRBV10-2 with TRBJ1-2; 8 bases map to TRBD1. Per germline, CDR1 WSHSY and CDR2 SAAADI. The CDR3 length is 14 residues. V dropped 3 bases and J dropped 8; count of bases not matched to a gene: 8. CDR3 coding DNA: TGCGCCAGCAGTGAATCCCAGGGGGCGGGAGGCTACACCTTC. This encodes CASSESQGAGGYTF.

The V call is TRBV7-3, the J call TRBJ2-7; 7 nucleotides line up with TRBD1. The V and J ends lost 0 bases and 5 bases, in that order; junction bases with no gene match: 1. Germline assignment: CDR1 SGHTA and CDR2 FQGTGA. The CDR3 has 13 residues. Here the CDR3 reads CASSLTTGNEQYF. The CDR3 region has the DNA TGTGCCAGCAGCTTAACGACAGGGAACGAGCAGTACTTC.

The V and J genes are TRBV11-3 and TRBJ2-1; D perhaps matches TRBD1 (7 bases). V lost 0 bases and J lost 8, with 17 bases in between. Germline CDR1 SGHNT, CDR2 YENEEA. This CDR3 contains 16 residues. CDR3 DNA sequence: TGTGCCAGCAGCTTAGACGTTCCAGGGGGGTTCGATGAGCAGTTCTTC. This gives the protein CASSLDVPGGFDEQFF.

J is TRBJ2-5 and V is TRBV27; the D gene is possibly TRBD1 (6 bases). The germline gives CDR1 MNHEY, CDR2 SMNVEV (reference sequence). The CDR3 loop spans 13 amino acids. V dropped 11 bases and J dropped 5 bases, with 18 bases sitting between them. CDR3 nucleotides: TGTGCCTCTGGCGGCAGGGGAAGGGAGACCCAGTACTTC. Translation gives CASGGRGRETQYF.

V gene TRBV19 combines with J gene TRBJ2-5, with TRBD2 identical over 9 bases. Germline V gene lookup returns CDR1 LNHDA and CDR2 SQIVND (reference sequence). The CDR3 is 16 residues long. With V trimmed by 3 bases and J by 7 bases, 12 bases remained unmatched. The CDR3 protein is CASSIQSSAGGGTQYF. In DNA form, the CDR3 reads TGTGCCAGTAGTATTCAATCCTCGGCGGGAGGGGGGACCCAGTACTTC.

The CDR3 sequence is CASSAGTSLGNEQFF. The CDR3 DNA reads as TGTGCCAGCAGCGCCGGGACTAGCCTGGGGAATGAGCAGTTCTTC. The chain combines TRBV5-4 with TRBJ2-1; 9 bases are shared with TRBD2. CDR3 length equals 15 residues. CDR1 SGHNT and CDR2 YYREEE come from the germline V gene (reference sequence). V gave up 4 bases and J gave up 7 bases; unmatched junction bases: 9.

This clone was seen a handful of times. The chain couples TRBV29-1 to TRBJ2-2, with 7 positions matching TRBD2. V shed 7 bases and J 7 bases; nucleotides not matched to a gene: 12. Germline CDR1 SQVTM, CDR2 ANQGSEA. The CDR3 consists of 14 residues. The CDR3 is CSALEGREIGELFF. The DNA of the CDR3 is TGCAGCGCCCTTGAGGGGCGGGAGATCGGGGAGCTGTTTTTT.

The V and J genes are TRBV27 and TRBJ1-5; 10 bases map to TRBD1. CDR3 length: 13 residues. Unmatched junction bases numbered 0, after V lost 3 bases and J lost 7 bases. Germline-derived CDR1 and CDR2 are MNHEY and SMNVEV (reference sequence). The CDR3 DNA sequence: TGTGCCAGCAGTTTGGACAGGGGGCAGCCCCAGCATTTT. This gives the protein CASSLDRGQPQHF.

The chain combines TRBV7-8 with TRBJ1-1, with D perhaps matching TRBD1 (5 bases). The CDR3 sequence is 16 residues long. Germline V gene sequence: CDR1 SGHVS, CDR2 FQNEAQ. V lost 2 bases to trimming and J lost 1 base, with 14 bases between them. The DNA for the CDR3 is TGTGCCAGCAGCTTAAGGGGTTCTACAGGGAACACTGAAGCTTTCTTT. Encoded protein: CASSLRGSTGNTEAFF.

The CDR3 DNA sequence: TGTGCCAGCAGCGTAGGGATCGGGGAAACTGGAGAGCAGTACTTC. This translates into CASSVGIGETGEQYF. J is TRBJ2-7 and V is TRBV9; D possibly corresponds to TRBD2 (5 bases). The V end was cut by 0 bases, the J end by 7 bases, with 17 bases between. CDR1 is SGDLS, CDR2 YYNGEE, per germline. The CDR3 covers 15 residues.

This chain joins TRBV5-1 and TRBJ1-2; the D gene is possibly TRBD1 (5 bases). The CDR3 is made up of 15 amino acids. Per the germline V gene, CDR1 is SGHRS and CDR2 is YFSETQ. Trimming took 0 bases from V and 2 from J, leaving 11 bases between them. CDR3 sequence: CASSLGWRQNYGYTF. The DNA for the CDR3 is TGCGCCAGCAGCTTGGGTTGGCGACAGAACTATGGCTACACCTTC.